This T cell receptor beta chain derives from a study of metastatic and nonmetastatic thyroid tumors. For the study at large: Repertoires were compared across blood and tumor or nodule tissue from malignant and benign thyroid patients.

V was shortened by 5 bases and J by 4 bases, with 6 bases between the two germline ends. Per germline, CDR1 SGHRS and CDR2 YFSETQ. The CDR3 runs to 11 residues. Authors' processing steps: Between-group CDR3 differences, defined by clinicopathological status, yielded a distant-metastasis classifier for papillary thyroid cancer. TCRdb re-called the PCR reads with MiXCR. The V and J calls follow TCRdb's processing rather than the paper's. The repertoire includes approximately 65,000 clones, about 3.8% of them detected once, and about 22% sits in the top ten. Thyroid surgery was performed in patients who had received no treatment beforehand. This clone was seen ten or more times.

The origin of this receptor is a female donor with papillary thyroid cancer or a benign thyroid nodule (not recorded which). Some clones in this sample may be carry-over from other donors' samples. The chain couples TRBV5-1 to TRBJ1-1, with no clear D. Specimen: blood. The CDR3 loop is CASRLSTEAFF. CDR3 DNA sequence: TGCGCCAGCAGACTTAGCACTGAAGCTTTCTTT.